The 9 T cell receptor beta chains presented below share a single source sample, sequenced in a study of a mutant IDH1 vaccine in newly diagnosed glioma. TCRdb's table, derived via immunoSEQ multiplex PCR, lists solely in-frame clones and lacks some. The sample carries roughly 84,000 clones, more than 65% recorded once. Time point in this sample: baseline, week 1 (first vaccination visit). The sample's treatment: pre-vaccination baseline after standard-of-care therapy. The sample consisted of PBMCs, taken from a glioma patient treated with radiotherapy, temozolomide or both. The receptors shown here come from a man between 35 and 55 years old with glioma. Some clones in this sample may be carry-over from other donors' samples.

The rearrangement joins TRBV4-2 to TRBJ2-2, with 7 bases identical to TRBD2. Unmatched junction bases numbered 7, after V lost 3 bases and J lost 3 bases. Germline-derived CDR1 and CDR2 are LGHNA and YNFKEQ. The CDR3 spans 16 residues. CDR3 nucleotide sequence: TGTGCCAGCAGCCACCGGGCGGGGGACGACACCGGGGAGCTGTTTTTT. Protein product: CASSHRAGDDTGELFF.

V gene TRBV2 combines with J gene TRBJ2-3; 8 positions match TRBD1. Germline assignment: CDR1 SNHLY and CDR2 FYNNEI. With V trimmed by 4 bases and J by 8 bases, 5 bases remained unmatched. This CDR3 has 13 amino acids. The CDR3 bases are TGTGCCAGCAGTGGGAGGGGACAGGTTACGCAGTATTTT. It yields the protein CASSGRGQVTQYF.

This chain uses TRBV6-5 with TRBJ1-1; 10 nucleotides line up with TRBD1. The CDR3 consists of 15 residues. V was pared by 5 bases and J by 5 bases, with 8 bases of the junction left unmatched. From germline, CDR1 is MNHEY and CDR2 SVGAGI. Written as DNA, the CDR3 is TGTGCCAGCAGTCGACCGGGACAGGGGCGAACTGAAGCTTTCTTT. The encoded protein is CASSRPGQGRTEAFF.

V and J are TRBV6-5 and TRBJ1-6, with D hard to call. The CDR3 spans 15 residues. CDR1 is MNHEY and CDR2 is SVGAGI in the germline V gene. The V and J ends lost 6 bases and 0 bases respectively, with 9 bases between them. The DNA for the CDR3 is TGTGCCAGCAGGGGAGGAAACTCCTATAATTCACCCCTCCACTTT. Protein: CASRGGNSYNSPLHF.

The chain combines TRBV30 with TRBJ1-3, with D perhaps TRBD1 (5 bases). Trimming cost V 3 bases and J 0 bases, with 9 bases left between them. This CDR3 has 14 amino acids. Germline CDR1 reads GTSNPN; CDR2 reads SVGIG (reference sequence). The CDR3 sequence is CAWRGTLSGNTIYF. CDR3 DNA sequence: TGTGCCTGGAGGGGGACTCTCTCTGGAAACACCATATATTTT.

Details on this clone: One end of the junction is discordant with germline, which a read error may explain. This sequence joins TRBV6-6 and TRBJ2-7; 10 bases match TRBD1. The CDR3 extends over 12 amino acids. CDR1 is MNHNY, CDR2 SVGAGI, per germline (reference sequence). This CDR3 is CASSYETGGTNF. The CDR3 DNA follows: TGTGCCAGCAGTTACGAGACAGGGGGCACAAACTTC.

This clone was observed a single time. At one boundary the junction diverges from the germline segment, which might be a read error. The chain employs TRBV2 and TRBJ2-7, with 10 bases aligning to TRBD2. The CDR3 totals 12 residues. Germline V lookup: CDR1 SNHLY, CDR2 FYNNEI. CDR3 coding DNA: TGTGCCAGCAGTGAAGGAGCGGGGGGGCCCTCCTTC. Its protein product is CASSEGAGGPSF.

This clone rates as medium-sized (0.01 to 0.1%). This sequence joins TRBV21-1 and TRBJ2-3; the tabulated D call, TRBD2, remains unverified against the DNA. TRBV21-1 is given as a pseudogene. CDR3 length: 16 residues. CDR3 amino acids: CASSKVASGGGDTQYF. In DNA form, the CDR3 reads TGTGCCAGCAGCAAAGTGGCTAGCGGGGGGGGTGATACGCAGTATTTT.

The count of this clone is one. CDR3 in DNA: TGCGCCAGCAGCTTTGCCTCTCCCACAGATACGCAGTATTTT. Amino acid sequence: CASSFASPTDTQYF. V is TRBV5-1 and J is TRBJ2-3; D remains unclear. The V gene lost 2 bases and the J gene lost 2 bases, with 9 bases spanning the gap. Germline CDR1 is SGHRS and CDR2 is YFSETQ. The length of the CDR3 is 14 residues. Full variable domain (rest looked up from reference TRBV5-1 and TRBJ2-3): KAGVTQTPRYLIKTRGQQVTLSCSPISGHRSVSWYQQTPGQGLQFLFEYFSETQRNKGNFPGRFSGRQFSNSRSEMNVSTLELGDSALYLCASSFASPTDTQYFGPGTRLTVL.